The rows below give T cell receptor beta chains drawn from one sample of a study of cytomegalovirus exposure and HLA in healthy donors. Sequenced by immunoSEQ multiplex PCR; TCRdb stores in-frame clones only, minus some. The sample includes 95,000 to 150,000 clones. Material for sequencing was PBMCs. The receptors shown here come from a man aged 18 to 29 in good health and CMV-seronegative. CDR3s include the opening cysteine and the closing phenylalanine or tryptophan. Fields, in order: V gene, J gene, D gene, CDR3 protein, CDR3 DNA. A D gene is named only where the DNA matches it firmly.

V: TRBV6-1
J: TRBJ1-1
D: .
CDR3: CASTEGSFRGTEAFF
DNA: TGTGCCAGCACTGAAGGCTCCTTCAGGGGTACTGAAGCTTTCTTT

V: TRBV27
J: TRBJ2-1
D: TRBD2
CDR3: CASSRTSGRADEQFF
DNA: TGTGCCAGCAGCCGGACTAGCGGGAGGGCCGATGAGCAGTTCTTC

V: TRBV6-5
J: TRBJ2-7
D: .
CDR3: CASSYSTADDYEQYF
DNA: TGTGCCAGCAGTTACTCCACAGCGGACGACTACGAGCAGTACTTC

V: TRBV6-4
J: TRBJ2-3
D: TRBD1
CDR3: CASSDSQGADTQYF
DNA: TGTGCCAGCAGTGACTCGCAGGGGGCAGATACGCAGTATTTT

V: TRBV11-3
J: TRBJ2-7
D: .
CDR3: CASSSTGTWSAYEQYF
DNA: TGTGCCAGCAGCTCGACCGGGACATGGAGCGCCTACGAGCAGTACTTC

V: TRBV19
J: TRBJ2-1
D: .
CDR3: CASSTLGADGWFHEQFF
DNA: TGTGCCAGTAGTACCCTTGGGGCGGACGGTTGGTTCCATGAGCAGTTCTTC

V: TRBV7-8
J: TRBJ1-5
D: TRBD1
CDR3: CASSLAWGQGAVQPQHF
DNA: TGTGCCAGCAGCTTAGCGTGGGGACAGGGGGCGGTTCAGCCCCAGCATTTT

V: TRBV11-1
J: TRBJ2-5
D: .
CDR3: CASSLVWRGQETQYF
DNA: TGTGCCAGCAGCTTAGTCTGGCGGGGCCAAGAGACCCAGTACTTC

V: TRBV7-2
J: TRBJ2-7
D: .
CDR3: CASSLGGRVNAEQYF
DNA: TGTGCCAGCAGCTTAGGGGGCAGGGTAAACGCCGAGCAGTACTTC

V: TRBV10-3
J: TRBJ1-2
D: .
CDR3: CAISPGTRTNYGYTF
DNA: TGTGCCATCAGTCCCGGGACAAGAACTAACTATGGCTACACCTTC

V: TRBV9
J: TRBJ1-3
D: .
CDR3: CASSGQGPQSSGNTIYF
DNA: TGTGCCAGCAGCGGGCAGGGGCCGCAGAGCTCTGGAAACACCATATATTTT